This TCR beta chain was sequenced for a study of cytomegalovirus exposure and HLA in healthy donors. General study results and limits: In a later analysis, donors in an Asian-associated ancestry cluster reportedly had fewer N-insertions in productive TCRs than the cohort mean. Confirmation in vitro established that a few CMV-associated chains were specific for CMV antigens.

This clone came up a few times. Antigen unknown. There are 15 residues in the CDR3. Germline V gene lookup returns CDR1 SNHLY and CDR2 FYNNEI. V shed 4 bases and J 0 bases; nucleotides not matched to a gene: 4. The PCR ran on 60 Vbeta and 13 Jbeta primers. Only in-frame clones appear in the TCRdb table, and some are missing; sequencing was by immunoSEQ multiplex PCR. The repertoire includes fewer than 200,000 clones, around nine tenths of them detected once, and about 0.9% sits in the top ten. The specimen was PBMCs. V and J are TRBV2 and TRBJ1-1, with 8 bases that match TRBD1. This receptor was taken from a woman aged 25 to 39 in good health and CMV-seronegative. CDR3 DNA: TGTGCCAGCAGTGTTCGGACAGGGATGAACACTGAAGCTTTCTTT. This codes for CASSVRTGMNTEAFF.